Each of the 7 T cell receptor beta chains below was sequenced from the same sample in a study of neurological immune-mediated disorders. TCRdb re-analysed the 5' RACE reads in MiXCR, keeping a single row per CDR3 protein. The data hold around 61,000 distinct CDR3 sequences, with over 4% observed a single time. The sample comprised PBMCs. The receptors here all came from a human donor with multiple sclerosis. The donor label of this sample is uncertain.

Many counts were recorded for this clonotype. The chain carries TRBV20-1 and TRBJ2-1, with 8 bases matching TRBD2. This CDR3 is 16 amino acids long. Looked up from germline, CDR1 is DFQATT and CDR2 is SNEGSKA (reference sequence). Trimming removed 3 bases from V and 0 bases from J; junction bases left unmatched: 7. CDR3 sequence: CSASGRGVRSYNEQFF. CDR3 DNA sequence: TGCAGTGCTAGTGGGCGGGGGGTTCGCTCCTACAATGAGCAGTTCTTC.

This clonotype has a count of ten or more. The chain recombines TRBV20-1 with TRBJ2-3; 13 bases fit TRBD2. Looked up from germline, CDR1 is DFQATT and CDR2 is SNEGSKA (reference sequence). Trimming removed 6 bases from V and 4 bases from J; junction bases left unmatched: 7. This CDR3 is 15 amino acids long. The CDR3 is CSAPRLAGGPDTQYF. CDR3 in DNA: TGCAGTGCCCCCAGACTAGCGGGGGGTCCAGATACGCAGTATTTT.

The CDR3 protein is CASSFMDGELFF. The CDR3 coding sequence is TGTGCCAGCAGCTTTATGGACGGGGAGCTGTTTTTT. This chain links TRBV5-6 with TRBJ2-2; unclear D gene. V was shortened by 2 bases and J by 7 bases, with 6 bases between the two germline ends. CDR3 size: 12 residues. Germline lookup yields CDR1 SGHDT and CDR2 YYEEEE.

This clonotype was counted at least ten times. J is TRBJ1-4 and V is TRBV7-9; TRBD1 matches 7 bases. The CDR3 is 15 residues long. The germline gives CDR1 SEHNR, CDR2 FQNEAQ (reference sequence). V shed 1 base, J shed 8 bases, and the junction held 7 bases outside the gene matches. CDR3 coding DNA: TGTGCCAGCAGCTTAGTAAAGGGGGCGAGAGAAAAACTGTTTTTT. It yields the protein CASSLVKGAREKLFF.

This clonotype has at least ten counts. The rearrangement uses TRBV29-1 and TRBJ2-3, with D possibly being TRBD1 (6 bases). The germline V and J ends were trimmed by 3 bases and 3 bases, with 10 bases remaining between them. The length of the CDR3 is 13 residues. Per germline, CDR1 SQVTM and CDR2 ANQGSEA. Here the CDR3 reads CSVEDRVTDTQYF. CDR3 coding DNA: TGCAGCGTTGAGGACAGAGTAACAGATACGCAGTATTTT.

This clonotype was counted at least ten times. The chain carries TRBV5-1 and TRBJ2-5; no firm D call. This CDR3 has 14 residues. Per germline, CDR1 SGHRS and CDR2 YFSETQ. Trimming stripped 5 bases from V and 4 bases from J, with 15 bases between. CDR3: CASSYGPDGETQYF. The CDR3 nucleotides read TGCGCCAGCAGTTATGGCCCGGATGGAGAGACCCAGTACTTC.

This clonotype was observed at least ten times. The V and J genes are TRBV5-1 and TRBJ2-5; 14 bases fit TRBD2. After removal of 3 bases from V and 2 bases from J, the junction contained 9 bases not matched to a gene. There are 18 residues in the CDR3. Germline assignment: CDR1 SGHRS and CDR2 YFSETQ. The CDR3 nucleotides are TGCGCCAGCAGCTCCGGGACTAGCGGGGGCCGGTTACAAGAGACCCAGTACTTC. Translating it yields CASSSGTSGGRLQETQYF.